Each of the 32 T cell receptor beta chains below was sequenced from the same sample in a study of spatial heterogeneity in lung cancer. Study observations and caveats: Tumoral mutation counts were tracked by counts of expanded intratumoral alpha and beta TCRs.

Time point in this sample: sample taken at primary tumor resection. For these receptors, no antigen is known. MiXCR was run by TCRdb on the 5' RACE reads, yielding one entry per CDR3 protein. Of about 15,000 distinct CDR3 sequences listed, under 8% are singletons. The material was lung tumor tissue, obtained at surgery. The receptors originated from a male donor with early-stage non-small cell lung cancer.

This clonotype was counted at least ten times. This rearrangement joins TRBV6-5 to TRBJ1-1, with D perhaps matching TRBD1 (6 bases). V lost 9 bases to trimming and J lost 1 base, with 21 bases between them. Germline V gene data show CDR1 as MNHEY and CDR2 as SVGAGI. The CDR3 has 16 residues. CDR3 sequence reads: CASTPALGQPNTEAFF. CDR3 nucleotide sequence: TGTGCCAGTACCCCGGCCTTAGGACAGCCGAACACTGAAGCTTTCTTT.

The gene calls are TRBV6-4 and TRBJ2-3, with 8 bases identical to TRBD2. The germline V gene encodes CDR1 MRHNA and CDR2 SNTAGT. The CDR3 totals 15 residues. Germline trimming cut 4 bases from V and 6 bases from J; bases unmatched to any gene: 9. The CDR3: CASSARGGFRDTQYF. Written as DNA, the CDR3 is TGTGCCAGCAGTGCTCGCGGGGGGTTCCGGGATACGCAGTATTTT.

There are a few counts of this clonotype. This sequence joins TRBV11-2 and TRBJ2-2, with D tentatively TRBD2 (6 bases). CDR1 and CDR2 (germline): SGHAT, FQNNGV. Between the trimmed V and J ends, which lost 2 bases and 4 bases, there was a span of 14 bases. The CDR3 consists of 16 residues. This chain's CDR3 is CASSLSAGSVTGELFF. CDR3 nucleotides: TGTGCCAGCAGCTTATCAGCGGGTTCGGTCACCGGGGAGCTGTTTTTT.

Within the sample, this clonotype is medium-sized. This sequence joins TRBV20-1 and TRBJ2-1; 7 bases align to TRBD2. The trim removed 5 bases at V and 0 bases at J, leaving 10 bases unmatched. The CDR3 has 16 residues. CDR1 DFQATT and CDR2 SNEGSKA come from the germline V gene (reference sequence). CDR3 DNA: TGCAGTGCTCCGGGCTGGGGAGGGCTCTCCTACAATGAGCAGTTCTTC. It is translated as CSAPGWGGLSYNEQFF.

This clonotype showed up many times. The rearrangement links TRBV9 to TRBJ2-3; D unclear. Trimming took off 3 bases at V and 4 bases at J, with 9 bases between the two ends. Germline CDR1 SGDLS, CDR2 YYNGEE. The CDR3 is 13 residues long. The CDR3 DNA is TGTGCCAGCAGCGGTAGTCGTGCAGATACGCAGTATTTT. Translation gives CASSGSRADTQYF.

The table lists this clonotype with a few counts. This sequence joins TRBV7-8 and TRBJ2-4; TRBD2 matches at 12 bases. This CDR3 spans 19 amino acids. Germline lookup yields CDR1 SGHVS and CDR2 FQNEAQ. With 4 bases clipped from V and 1 base from J, the junction kept 11 bases outside the gene matches. The CDR3 protein is CASSSGLAGFPGAKNIQYF. Written as DNA, the CDR3 is TGTGCCAGCAGCTCCGGACTAGCGGGGTTCCCTGGGGCCAAAAACATTCAGTACTTC.

This clonotype is medium-sized within its sample. V and J are TRBV18 and TRBJ2-5; D uncertain. The CDR3 is 12 residues long. Germline-derived CDR1 and CDR2 are KGHSH and LQKENI. The V end lost 5 bases, the J end lost 2 bases, and 6 bases lay between the germline ends. CDR3 DNA sequence: TGTGCCAGCTCAGACAATCAAGAGACCCAGTACTTC. It translates to CASSDNQETQYF.

This clonotype was recorded many times. The chain carries TRBV20-1 and TRBJ1-1, with unresolved D. This CDR3 is 14 amino acids long. V was trimmed by 3 bases and J by 1 base, leaving 12 bases between them. Per germline, CDR1 DFQATT and CDR2 SNEGSKA (reference sequence). The CDR3 DNA sequence: TGCAGTGCTAGTGGTGGGAAGCAGAACACTGAAGCTTTCTTT. This translates into CSASGGKQNTEAFF.

The V call is TRBV7-2, the J call TRBJ1-2, with 9 positions matching TRBD1. V dropped 5 bases and J dropped 4; count of bases not matched to a gene: 11. CDR3 length equals 16 residues. Germline V CDR1 and CDR2: SGHTA, FQGNSA. CDR3 nucleotides: TGTGCCAGCAGCCTCGGGACAGGGATCTTATCCTATGGCTACACCTTC. Protein sequence: CASSLGTGILSYGYTF.

This clonotype has only a few counts. The chain recombines TRBV30 with TRBJ2-6; D unclear. V dropped 0 bases and J dropped 1 base, with 7 bases sitting between them. The CDR3 is 15 amino acids. Germline-derived CDR1 and CDR2 are GTSNPN and SVGIG (reference sequence). CDR3 bases: TGTGCCTGGAGTGTACTGGGTTCTGGGGCCAACGTCCTGACTTTC. It codes for CAWSVLGSGANVLTF. The full variable domain, completed using reference TRBV30 and TRBJ2-6, is SQTIHQWPATLVQPVGSPLSLECTVEGTSNPNLYWYRQAAGRGLQLLFYSVGIGQISSEVPQNLSASRPQDRQFILSSKKLLLSDSGFYLCAWSVLGSGANVLTFGAGSRLTVL.

This clonotype came up a few times. The rearrangement joins TRBV3-1 to TRBJ2-2; 7 nucleotides line up with TRBD2. CDR1 is LGHDT and CDR2 is YNNKEL in the germline V gene (reference sequence). J gave up 4 bases and V 4 bases, and 6 bases lay outside the gene matches. This CDR3 has 15 residues. DNA of the CDR3: TGTGCCAGCAGCCCAGCGGGGTTCACCACCGGGGAGCTGTTTTTT. This encodes CASSPAGFTTGELFF.

There are many counts of this clonotype. The rearrangement uses TRBV7-9 and TRBJ2-1; TRBD2 might be the D (5 bases). This CDR3 is 14 amino acids long. Trimming left V 6 bases short and J 10 bases short, with 19 bases between. Germline V gene sequence: CDR1 SEHNR, CDR2 FQNEAQ (reference sequence). The CDR3 region has the DNA TGTGCCAGCAGGCCGGAGGCCTATTTTTGGGAGCAGTTCTTC. Protein product: CASRPEAYFWEQFF.

This clonotype was seen more than once but under ten times. V usage is TRBV3-1 and J usage is TRBJ2-1; 10 positions agree with TRBD2. Trimming removed 4 bases from V and 10 bases from J; junction bases left unmatched: 13. The germline gives CDR1 LGHDT, CDR2 YNNKEL (reference sequence). This CDR3 is 16 amino acids long. The CDR3 region has the DNA TGTGCCAGCAGCCCGATGACTAGCGGGCGGGCCCAGGAGCAGTTCTTC. It yields the protein CASSPMTSGRAQEQFF.

This clonotype was observed many times. J is TRBJ1-2 and V is TRBV20-1; 11 nucleotides agree with TRBD1. CDR3 length equals 12 residues. Germline CDR1 DFQATT, CDR2 SNEGSKA (reference sequence). With 5 bases clipped from V and 6 bases from J, the junction kept 2 bases outside the gene matches. CDR3 loop: CSAEDRGHGYTF. The DNA for the CDR3 is TGCAGTGCTGAGGACAGGGGGCATGGCTACACCTTC.

This clonotype appeared many times. This chain uses TRBV29-1 with TRBJ2-2; 10 nucleotides agree with TRBD2. The ends lost 6 bases at V and 5 bases at J; junction bases unmatched: 6. Germline V gene sequence: CDR1 SQVTM, CDR2 ANQGSEA. The CDR3 consists of 14 residues. The CDR3 DNA reads as TGCAGCGTCCCGACTAGCGGGTCTACCGGGGAGCTGTTTTTT. This translates into CSVPTSGSTGELFF.

This clonotype is categorized as medium-sized (0.01 to 0.1%). The genes are TRBV5-4 and TRBJ2-7; D might be TRBD1 or TRBD2, each matching 6 bases. V was trimmed by 0 bases and J by 2 bases, leaving 18 bases between them. There are 17 residues in the CDR3. Per the germline V gene, CDR1 is SGHNT and CDR2 is YYREEE (reference sequence). Here the CDR3 reads CASSLGIVGGTAYEQYF. The CDR3 nucleotides are TGTGCCAGCAGCTTGGGAATTGTAGGGGGGACGGCCTACGAGCAGTACTTC.

Many counts were recorded for this clonotype. The chain joins TRBV11-1 to TRBJ2-5; D is possibly TRBD2 (6 bases). The CDR3 contains 16 residues. Trimming removed 0 bases from V and 1 base from J, with 12 bases in between. Germline V gives CDR1 SGHAT, CDR2 FQDESV (reference sequence). The CDR3 reads CASSLARGRIQETQYF. DNA for the CDR3: TGTGCCAGCAGCTTAGCGCGGGGTAGGATCCAAGAGACCCAGTACTTC.

This clonotype was counted many times. The rearrangement links TRBV12-5 to TRBJ1-2, with 10 bases fitting TRBD1. CDR1 LGHNT and CDR2 FRNRAP come from the germline V gene. CDR3 length: 14 residues. The V and J ends lost 5 bases and 3 bases, in that order; junction bases with no gene match: 3. The CDR3 DNA reads as TGTGCTAGTGGTGGGACAGGGGAGGACTATGGCTACACCTTC. Amino acid sequence: CASGGTGEDYGYTF.

The chain uses TRBV6-5 and TRBJ1-2; D uncertain. CDR1 is MNHEY and CDR2 is SVGAGI in the germline V gene. Trimming shortened V by 0 bases and J by 4 bases, and 15 bases separated the two germline ends. The CDR3 runs 16 residues. DNA of the CDR3: TGTGCCAGCAGTTACTCGATGTGGGCGTCTACCTATGGCTACACCTTC. It encodes CASSYSMWASTYGYTF.

This clonotype was seen at least ten times. The chain links TRBV7-2 to TRBJ2-1; 13 bases agree with TRBD2. Germline lookup yields CDR1 SGHTA and CDR2 FQGNSA. The CDR3 is made up of 17 amino acids. Losses at the gene ends were 4 bases for V and 7 bases for J; bases not matched to a gene: 10. The CDR3 loop reads CASSSLPGLAGKNEQFF. The CDR3 nucleotides are TGTGCCAGCAGCTCCTTACCGGGACTAGCGGGAAAGAATGAGCAGTTCTTC.

By sample share, this clonotype is medium-sized (0.01 to 0.1%). The chain has TRBV4-1 and TRBJ2-1; TRBD2 aligns across 10 bases. V trimming: 1 base; J trimming: 9 bases; junction bases outside the gene matches: 3. Germline CDR1 is MGHRA and CDR2 is YSYEKL. This CDR3 is 14 amino acids long. The CDR3 is CASSQASGSTEQFF. CDR3 nucleotides: TGCGCCAGCAGCCAAGCTAGCGGGAGTACTGAGCAGTTCTTC.

This clonotype ranks as medium-sized. The rearrangement joins TRBV10-3 to TRBJ2-1; possibly TRBD1 for D (5 bases). V lost 5 bases and J 6 bases, leaving 11 bases between the germline ends. This CDR3 region has 13 residues. CDR1 and CDR2 (germline): ENHRY, SYGVKD. CDR3 loop: CAISFDSANEQFF. The CDR3, as DNA: TGTGCCATCAGTTTCGACAGCGCCAATGAGCAGTTCTTC.

This clonotype was found many times. V usage is TRBV15 and J usage is TRBJ2-1; TRBD2 aligns across 9 bases. CDR1 and CDR2 (germline): LNHNV, YYDKDF (reference sequence). V dropped 2 bases and J dropped 2; count of bases not matched to a gene: 1. CDR3 length equals 15 residues. The CDR3 DNA reads as TGTGCCACCAGCAGACTAGCGGGAACCTACAATGAGCAGTTCTTC. The encoded protein is CATSRLAGTYNEQFF.

The chain recombines TRBV7-2 with TRBJ2-2; 9 nucleotides match TRBD2. With 4 bases clipped from V and 2 bases from J, the junction kept 5 bases outside the gene matches. The V gene's germline CDR1 is SGHTA and CDR2 FQGNSA. The CDR3 length is 16 residues. Here the CDR3 reads CASSSTSGGNTGELFF. CDR3 nucleotides: TGTGCCAGCAGCTCGACTAGCGGAGGTAACACCGGGGAGCTGTTTTTT.

This clonotype counts as medium-sized. V usage is TRBV4-3 and J usage is TRBJ2-6; D perhaps matches TRBD2 (5 bases). CDR1 is LGHNA and CDR2 is YSLEER in the germline V gene. V dropped 8 bases and J dropped 0 bases, with 8 bases sitting between them. The CDR3 has 14 amino acids. The chain's CDR3 is CASRRDSGANVLTF. The DNA for the CDR3 is TGCGCCAGCCGCCGGGACTCTGGGGCCAACGTCCTGACTTTC.

The chain carries TRBV7-2 and TRBJ2-1; 9 bases are shared with TRBD1. The V and J ends lost 7 bases and 0 bases, in that order; junction bases with no gene match: 7. This CDR3 region has 16 residues. Germline V lookup: CDR1 SGHTA, CDR2 FQGNSA. The CDR3 DNA follows: TGTGCCAGCACCCCGGACAGGGGCGCCTCCTACAATGAGCAGTTCTTC. Translation gives CASTPDRGASYNEQFF.

This clonotype was seen ten or more times. The CDR3 DNA reads as TGTGCCAGCAGCCTAGGACAGGGTAGCAATCAGCCCCAGCATTTT. It encodes CASSLGQGSNQPQHF. The chain couples TRBV7-8 to TRBJ1-5; 8 bases agree with TRBD1. The J segment lost 0 bases and the V segment lost 5 bases, leaving 3 bases of the junction unmatched. CDR1 and CDR2 (germline): SGHVS, FQNEAQ. This CDR3 is 15 amino acids long.

This clonotype occurred many times. The chain carries TRBV27 and TRBJ1-6; D uncertain. Trimming left V 3 bases short and J 7 bases short, with 13 bases between. CDR1 and CDR2 (germline): MNHEY, SMNVEV (reference sequence). The length of the CDR3 is 15 residues. This CDR3 is CASSFLGSWNSPLHF. CDR3 DNA: TGTGCCAGCAGTTTTCTGGGGTCGTGGAATTCACCCCTCCACTTT.

This clonotype was seen repeatedly, ten times or more. The chain combines TRBV5-4 with TRBJ1-6; TRBD1 aligns across 10 bases. V trimming: 0 bases; J trimming: 9 bases; junction bases outside the gene matches: 9. This CDR3 region has 17 residues. Germline CDR1 SGHNT, CDR2 YYREEE (reference sequence). CDR3 region: CASSLDLTGGKGSPLHF. Written as DNA, the CDR3 is TGTGCCAGCAGCTTGGACCTGACAGGGGGCAAAGGTTCACCCCTCCACTTT. The full variable domain, its missing parts supplied by reference TRBV5-4 and TRBJ1-6, is ETGVTQSPTHLIKTRGQQVTLRCSSQSGHNTVSWYQQALGQGPQFIFQYYREEENGRGNFPPRFSGLQFPNYSSELNVNALELDDSALYLCASSLDLTGGKGSPLHFGNGTRLTVT.

This clonotype has a count of ten or more. This chain uses TRBV20-1 with TRBJ1-1; D unclear. V was shortened by 0 bases and J by 5 bases, with 4 bases between the two germline ends. Germline CDR1 reads DFQATT; CDR2 reads SNEGSKA (reference sequence). The CDR3 sequence is 11 residues long. CDR3 loop: CSARELTEAFF. The CDR3 nucleotides are TGCAGTGCTAGAGAACTTACTGAAGCTTTCTTT.

This clonotype is medium-sized. This rearrangement joins TRBV20-1 to TRBJ2-5; D is uncertain. V lost 3 bases to trimming and J lost 2 bases, with 10 bases between them. This CDR3 has 13 amino acids. Germline V gene data show CDR1 as DFQATT and CDR2 as SNEGSKA (reference sequence). CDR3 loop: CSASVYRQETQYF. The CDR3 nucleotides read TGCAGTGCTAGTGTATACAGACAAGAGACCCAGTACTTC.

The table lists this clonotype with many counts. This chain connects TRBV7-2 to TRBJ1-2, with unresolved D. The germline CDR1 and CDR2 sequences are SGHTA and FQGNSA. V shed 3 bases and J shed 1 base, with 6 bases lying between them. The CDR3 is 13 residues long. The CDR3: CASSLVLNYGYTF. DNA of the CDR3: TGTGCCAGCAGCTTGGTACTTAACTATGGCTACACCTTC.